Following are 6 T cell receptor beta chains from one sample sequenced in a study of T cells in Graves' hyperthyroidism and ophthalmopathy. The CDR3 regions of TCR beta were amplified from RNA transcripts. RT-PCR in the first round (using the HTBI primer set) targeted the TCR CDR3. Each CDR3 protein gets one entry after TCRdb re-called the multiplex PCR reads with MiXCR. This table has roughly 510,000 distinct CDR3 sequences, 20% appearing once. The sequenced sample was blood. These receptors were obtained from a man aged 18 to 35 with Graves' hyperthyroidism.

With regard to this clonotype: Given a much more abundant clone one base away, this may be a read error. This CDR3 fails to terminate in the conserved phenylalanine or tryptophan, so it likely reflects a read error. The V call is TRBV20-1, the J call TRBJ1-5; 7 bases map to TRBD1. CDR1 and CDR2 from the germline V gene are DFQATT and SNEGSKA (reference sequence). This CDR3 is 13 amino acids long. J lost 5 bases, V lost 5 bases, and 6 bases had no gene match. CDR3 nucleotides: TGCAGTGCTCCCGACAGGGTCGATCAGCCCCAGCATGTT. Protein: CSAPDRVDQPQHV.

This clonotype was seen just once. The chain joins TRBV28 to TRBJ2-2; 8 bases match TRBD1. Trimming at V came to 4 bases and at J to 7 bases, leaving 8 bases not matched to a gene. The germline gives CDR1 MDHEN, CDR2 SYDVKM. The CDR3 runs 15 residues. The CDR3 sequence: CASSSTGGFFGELFF. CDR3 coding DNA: TGTGCCAGCAGTTCCACAGGGGGTTTCTTCGGGGAGCTGTTTTTT.

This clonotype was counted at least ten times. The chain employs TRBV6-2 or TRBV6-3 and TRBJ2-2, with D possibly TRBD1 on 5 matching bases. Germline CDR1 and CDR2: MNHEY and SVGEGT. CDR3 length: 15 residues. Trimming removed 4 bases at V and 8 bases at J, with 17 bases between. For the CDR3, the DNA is TGTGCCAGCAGTTTGACAGAGATTTCACCGGGGGAGCTGTTTTTT. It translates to CASSLTEISPGELFF.

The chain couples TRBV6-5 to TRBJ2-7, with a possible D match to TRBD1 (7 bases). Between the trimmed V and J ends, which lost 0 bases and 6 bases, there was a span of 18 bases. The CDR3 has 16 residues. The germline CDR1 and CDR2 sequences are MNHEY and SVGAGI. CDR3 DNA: TGTGCCAGCAGTTACTCCGAGGGCAGGGGGGTAGTCGAGCAGTACTTC. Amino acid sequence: CASSYSEGRGVVEQYF.

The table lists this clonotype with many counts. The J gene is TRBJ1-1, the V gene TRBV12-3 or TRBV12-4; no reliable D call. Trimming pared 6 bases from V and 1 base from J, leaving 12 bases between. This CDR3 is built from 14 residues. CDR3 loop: CASSPSPGNTEAFF. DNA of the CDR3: TGTGCCAGCAGCCCCTCCCCAGGGAACACTGAAGCTTTCTTT.

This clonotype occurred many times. CDR3 residues: CASSLIGAYEQYF. The CDR3 DNA reads TGTGCCAGCAGTTTGATCGGGGCCTACGAGCAGTACTTC. The V gene is TRBV12-3 or TRBV12-4, the J gene TRBJ2-7; perhaps TRBD2 as D (5 bases). Trimming removed 3 bases from V and 2 bases from J, with 8 bases in between. The CDR3 has 13 residues.